Listed here are 30 T cell receptor beta chains from one sample, sequenced in a study of graft-versus-host responses after intestinal transplantation. This table comes from immunoSEQ multiplex PCR, and its TCRdb copy is limited to in-frame clones, with some not included. The repertoire holds 35,000 to 45,000 clones, with over 85% as singletons. Here the sequenced sample was PBMCs, taken 260 to 280 days after transplant. These receptors originate from a human patient who received an intestinal transplant, so some T cells may come from the graft donor.

In this sample, this clone turned up once. Mismatch with germline at one junction end may stem from a read error. J is TRBJ1-2 and V is TRBV5-1; D perhaps matches TRBD1 (6 bases). The germline gives CDR1 SGHRS, CDR2 YFSETQ. This CDR3 comprises 16 residues. CDR3 coding DNA: TGCGCCCGCAGCTTGGGGGGCCCGGGGGAAGGTCCTGGCTACACCTTC. Translating gives CARSLGGPGEGPGYTF.

This chain connects TRBV5-4 to TRBJ1-5; 7 bases align to TRBD1. CDR3 length: 16 residues. The germline V gene encodes CDR1 SGHNT and CDR2 YYREEE (reference sequence). Germline trimming cut 4 bases from V and 0 bases from J; bases unmatched to any gene: 7. Here the CDR3 DNA reads TGTGCCAGCAGCCGAGGGACAGCTACTAGCAATCAGCCCCAGCATTTT. This encodes CASSRGTATSNQPQHF.

The V call is TRBV6-5, the J call TRBJ2-1; 10 nucleotides line up with TRBD2. This CDR3 region has 14 residues. Germline assignment: CDR1 MNHEY and CDR2 SVGAGI. V was clipped by 2 bases and J by 7 bases; unmatched bases: 2. CDR3 loop: CASSYSGGANEQFF. The DNA for the CDR3 is TGTGCCAGCAGTTACAGCGGGGGGGCGAATGAGCAGTTCTTC.

The J gene is TRBJ1-4, the V gene TRBV4-2; 8 bases fit TRBD1. Germline V gene data show CDR1 as LGHNA and CDR2 as YNFKEQ. There are 18 residues in the CDR3. V was pared by 1 base and J by 5 bases, with 12 bases of the junction left unmatched. The CDR3 here is CASSQANPDRGFNEKLFF. As DNA, the CDR3 is TGTGCCAGCAGCCAAGCCAACCCTGACAGGGGCTTCAATGAAAAACTGTTTTTT.

The chain uses TRBV6-6 and TRBJ1-5; TRBD1 matches 9 bases. The CDR3 spans 14 residues. Germline CDR1 is MNHNY and CDR2 is SVGAGI (reference sequence). With V trimmed by 4 bases and J by 5 bases, 3 bases remained unmatched. The CDR3 DNA reads as TGTGCCAGCAGTTCGACAGGGGGGGATCAGCCCCAGCATTTT. Translating gives CASSSTGGDQPQHF.

This chain connects TRBV2 to TRBJ2-7; D may be TRBD1 (5 bases). CDR1 and CDR2 from the germline V gene are SNHLY and FYNNEI. The CDR3 has 14 residues. V was trimmed by 4 bases and J by 4 bases, leaving 14 bases between them. The CDR3 sequence is CASSGGRDPYEQYF. The CDR3 nucleotides read TGTGCCAGCAGTGGGGGCAGGGATCCTTACGAGCAGTACTTC.

The rearrangement uses TRBV19 and TRBJ2-7, with 11 nucleotides matching TRBD1. Germline V gives CDR1 LNHDA, CDR2 SQIVND (reference sequence). The CDR3 runs to 15 residues. Germline trimming cut 6 bases from V and 3 bases from J; bases unmatched to any gene: 7. CDR3 coding DNA: TGTGCCAGTAGGCGGTTCGGGACAGGGGGCTACGAGCAGTACTTC. Translation gives CASRRFGTGGYEQYF.

This clone occurred a few times. This rearrangement joins TRBV27 to TRBJ1-2; unclear D gene. This CDR3 is built from 14 residues. V was cut by 5 bases and J by 5 bases, with 15 bases left in between. Germline V gives CDR1 MNHEY, CDR2 SMNVEV (reference sequence). DNA of the CDR3: TGTGCCAGCAGTCCCCTGGGAGGCGAATATGGCTACACCTTC. It yields the protein CASSPLGGEYGYTF.

The chain has TRBV15 and TRBJ1-1; tentatively, D is TRBD1 (6 bases). This CDR3 spans 17 amino acids. V lost 3 bases and J lost 0, with 17 bases in between. Germline CDR1 reads LNHNV; CDR2 reads YYDKDF (reference sequence). Written as DNA, the CDR3 is TGTGCCACCAGCAGGGAGGGGGGTATTAGGATGAACACTGAAGCTTTCTTT. Amino acids: CATSREGGIRMNTEAFF. Together with reference TRBV15 and TRBJ1-1, the CDR3 gives the full variable domain: DAMVIQNPRYQVTQFGKPVTLSCSQTLNHNVMYWYQQKSSQAPKLLFHYYDKDFNNEADTPDNFQSRRPNTSFCFLDIRSPGLGDTAMYLCATSREGGIRMNTEAFFGQGTRLTVV.

This sequence joins TRBV10-3 and TRBJ1-2; TRBD1 matches at 8 bases. Germline CDR1 and CDR2: ENHRY and SYGVKD. The CDR3 has 13 residues. The ends lost 5 bases at V and 3 bases at J; junction bases unmatched: 2. The CDR3 bases are TGTGCCATCAGTCCGGACAGGGACTATGGCTACACCTTC. Translated: CAISPDRDYGYTF.

V is TRBV15 and J is TRBJ2-5; D is unclear. V was pared by 1 base and J by 1 base, with 10 bases between. The length of the CDR3 is 15 residues. CDR1 is LNHNV, CDR2 YYDKDF, per germline (reference sequence). The CDR3 here is CATSRGLELQETQYF. CDR3 DNA: TGTGCCACCAGCAGAGGCTTGGAACTCCAAGAGACCCAGTACTTC.

The chain has TRBV4-2 and TRBJ1-2; D is unclear. The V end lost 4 bases, the J end lost 7 bases, and 22 bases lay between the germline ends. CDR1 and CDR2 (germline): LGHNA, YNFKEQ. CDR3 length: 16 residues. The DNA for the CDR3 is TGTGCCAGCAGCCCTCCTACCCCAGACGTACTACGTGGCTACACCTTC. This sequence encodes CASSPPTPDVLRGYTF.

The chain recombines TRBV27 with TRBJ1-1, with D perhaps matching TRBD1 (5 bases). V lost 0 bases to trimming and J lost 0 bases, with 20 bases between them. Germline-derived CDR1 and CDR2 are MNHEY and SMNVEV (reference sequence). The CDR3 is 19 residues long. The CDR3 nucleotides read TGTGCCAGCAGTTTATCGATCCCGTTCCGGGGCCGGTTGAACACTGAAGCTTTCTTT. Protein product: CASSLSIPFRGRLNTEAFF.

V usage is TRBV6-4 and J usage is TRBJ1-5; tentatively, D is TRBD1 (5 bases). Trimming cost V 0 bases and J 2 bases, with 8 bases left between them. CDR3 size: 15 residues. Germline CDR1 is MRHNA and CDR2 is SNTAGT. The CDR3 DNA reads as TGTGCCAGCAGTGACTCCCAGGGTGGCAATCAGCCCCAGCATTTT. Protein sequence: CASSDSQGGNQPQHF.

J is TRBJ2-3 and V is TRBV5-1; 8 bases line up with TRBD2. The CDR3 covers 15 residues. Unmatched junction bases numbered 11, after V lost 6 bases and J lost 5 bases. Germline lookup yields CDR1 SGHRS and CDR2 YFSETQ. The DNA for the CDR3 is TGCGCCAGCAACAGAGGGACTAGGGAAAGAGATACGCAGTATTTT. Translated: CASNRGTRERDTQYF.

This sequence joins TRBV9 and TRBJ2-7; 7 bases match TRBD2. The germline V gene encodes CDR1 SGDLS and CDR2 YYNGEE. The V and J ends lost 0 bases and 2 bases, in that order; junction bases with no gene match: 5. This CDR3 is 15 amino acids long. The CDR3 loop is CASSVGTGLAYEQYF. CDR3 DNA: TGTGCCAGCAGCGTAGGAACAGGACTAGCCTACGAGCAGTACTTC.

The chain carries TRBV6-4 and TRBJ2-1; 7 nucleotides match TRBD2. CDR1 is MRHNA, CDR2 SNTAGT, per germline. Unmatched junction bases numbered 11, after V lost 10 bases and J lost 8 bases. This CDR3 contains 13 residues. CDR3 coding DNA: TGTGCCATCAGACTAGCAAGGACCCATGAGCAGTTCTTC. Translating gives CAIRLARTHEQFF.

V usage is TRBV6-5 and J usage is TRBJ2-2; possibly TRBD1 for D (7 bases). The CDR3 contains 15 residues. Trimming stripped 4 bases from V and 7 bases from J, with 16 bases between. Per the germline V gene, CDR1 is MNHEY and CDR2 is SVGAGI. CDR3: CASSWGDRGGGELFF. CDR3 nucleotides: TGTGCCAGCAGTTGGGGGGACAGAGGGGGCGGGGAGCTGTTTTTT.

The CDR3 coding sequence is TGCGCCAGCAGCTTGGCTAGCGGCACAGATACGCAGTATTTT. Translation: CASSLASGTDTQYF. The chain joins TRBV5-1 to TRBJ2-3; possibly TRBD2 for D (6 bases). The ends were cut back, 0 bases at V and 1 base at J, with 6 bases in the middle. The CDR3 loop spans 14 amino acids. The germline V gene encodes CDR1 SGHRS and CDR2 YFSETQ.

The chain links TRBV4-1 to TRBJ1-2; TRBD1 is a possible D gene (5 bases). The ends were cut back, 4 bases at V and 4 bases at J, with 19 bases in the middle. The germline CDR1 and CDR2 sequences are MGHRA and YSYEKL. This CDR3 comprises 16 residues. CDR3 sequence (DNA): TGCGCCAGCAGCCTATGGGGGGGAACAGACCCCTATGGCTACACCTTC. Its protein is CASSLWGGTDPYGYTF.

This clone was recorded a few times. This sequence joins TRBV9 and TRBJ2-7; TRBD2 is a possible D gene (7 bases). Trimming took 0 bases from V and 0 from J, leaving 10 bases between them. From germline, CDR1 is SGDLS and CDR2 YYNGEE. CDR3 length: 15 residues. CDR3 nucleotides: TGTGCCAGCAGCGTAGGTGCGGGGGCCTCCTACGAGCAGTACTTC. Its translation is CASSVGAGASYEQYF.

The chain employs TRBV2 and TRBJ1-3; D gene unclear. Trimming removed 1 base from V and 0 bases from J, with 10 bases in between. CDR3 length: 16 amino acids. CDR1 and CDR2 from the germline V gene are SNHLY and FYNNEI. The CDR3 region is CASSEVPTYSGNTIYF. CDR3 in DNA: TGTGCCAGCAGTGAAGTGCCGACTTACTCTGGAAACACCATATATTTT. Full variable domain (missing parts from reference TRBV2 and TRBJ1-3): EPEVTQTPSHQVTQMGQEVILRCVPISNHLYFYWYRQILGQKVEFLVSFYNNEISEKSEIFDDQFSVERPDGSNFTLKIRSTKLEDSAMYFCASSEVPTYSGNTIYFGEGSWLTVV.

The chain employs TRBV29-1 and TRBJ1-2; perhaps TRBD1 as D (6 bases). CDR3 length equals 11 residues. From germline, CDR1 is SQVTM and CDR2 ANQGSEA. V lost 4 bases, J lost 7 bases, and 10 bases lay in between. CDR3 in amino acids: CSVVAGAGYTF. CDR3 DNA: TGCAGCGTTGTGGCAGGGGCTGGCTACACCTTC.

This chain uses TRBV27 with TRBJ2-1, with D tentatively TRBD2 (5 bases). Trimming cost V 0 bases and J 5 bases, with 17 bases left between them. Germline V lookup: CDR1 MNHEY, CDR2 SMNVEV (reference sequence). The CDR3 is 17 residues long. The CDR3 here is CASSLSFGVPPNNEQFF. In DNA form, the CDR3 reads TGTGCCAGCAGTTTATCATTCGGGGTTCCTCCTAACAATGAGCAGTTCTTC.

The V call is TRBV2, the J call TRBJ2-5, with D hard to call. Germline loops: CDR1 SNHLY, CDR2 FYNNEI. V lost 7 bases and J lost 5, with 11 bases in between. CDR3 length equals 12 residues. The CDR3 DNA sequence: TGTGCCAGCACCCTAAATCGGGAGACCCAGTACTTC. Translated, it gives CASTLNRETQYF.

This sequence joins TRBV7-9 and TRBJ2-7; weak D call: TRBD2 (5 bases). V lost 5 bases and J lost 0, with 17 bases in between. This CDR3 comprises 16 residues. Germline lookup yields CDR1 SEHNR and CDR2 FQNEAQ (reference sequence). For the CDR3, the DNA is TGTGCCAGCAGCCCCGCGAGGGCCACGAGCTCCTACGAGCAGTACTTC. It codes for CASSPARATSSYEQYF. Based on the CDR3 plus reference TRBV7-9 and TRBJ2-7, the full variable domain is DTGVSQNPRHKITKRGQNVTFRCDPISEHNRLYWYRQTLGQGPEFLTYFQNEAQLEKSRLLSDRFSAERPKGSFSTLEIQRTEQGDSAMYLCASSPARATSSYEQYFGPGTRLTVT.

The genes are TRBV27 and TRBJ2-7; 9 bases are a match to TRBD2. This CDR3 is built from 18 residues. Trimming removed 9 bases from V and 6 bases from J; junction bases left unmatched: 24. Germline values: CDR1 MNHEY, CDR2 SMNVEV (reference sequence). The CDR3 nucleotides are TGTGCCAGGGGTCGCGGGGGGGGGTTCGGCAGGGTCGTTTCCGAGCAGTACTTC. This sequence encodes CARGRGGGFGRVVSEQYF.

This clone showed up just a few times. The CDR3 DNA is TGTGCCAGCAGTGAGGCCGGTGGAGGCTATGGCTACACCTTC. Amino acids: CASSEAGGGYGYTF. This chain links TRBV6-1 with TRBJ1-2, with D unresolved. This CDR3 has 14 residues. Germline loops: CDR1 MNHNS, CDR2 SASEGT. The V and J ends lost 3 bases and 4 bases respectively, with 12 bases between them.

This clone was seen a few times. This sequence joins TRBV27 and TRBJ2-7; D unresolved. Germline V lookup: CDR1 MNHEY, CDR2 SMNVEV (reference sequence). Trimming took off 0 bases at V and 2 bases at J, with 8 bases between the two ends. The CDR3 is 14 amino acids. This CDR3 is CASSLSAPPYEQYF. The CDR3 region has the DNA TGTGCCAGCAGTTTATCGGCCCCCCCCTACGAGCAGTACTTC.

The J gene is TRBJ2-5, the V gene TRBV15; D possibly corresponds to TRBD1 (5 bases). Per the germline V gene, CDR1 is LNHNV and CDR2 is YYDKDF (reference sequence). V lost 7 bases and J lost 5, with 8 bases in between. The CDR3 runs to 11 residues. The CDR3 DNA sequence: TGTGCCACCAAGGGGTTTGAGACCCAGTACTTC. Translating it yields CATKGFETQYF.